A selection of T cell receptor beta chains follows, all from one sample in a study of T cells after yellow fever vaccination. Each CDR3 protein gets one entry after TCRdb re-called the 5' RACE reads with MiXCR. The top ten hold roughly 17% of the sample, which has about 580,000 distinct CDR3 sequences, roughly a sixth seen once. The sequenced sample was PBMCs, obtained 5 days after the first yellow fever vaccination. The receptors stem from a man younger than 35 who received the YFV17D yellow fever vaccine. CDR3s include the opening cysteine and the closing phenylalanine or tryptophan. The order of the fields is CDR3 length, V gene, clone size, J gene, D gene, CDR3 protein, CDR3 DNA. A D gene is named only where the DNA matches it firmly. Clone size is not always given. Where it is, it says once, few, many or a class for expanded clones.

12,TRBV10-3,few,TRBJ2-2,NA,CALGQPTGELFF,TGTGCCCTGGGGCAGCCCACCGGGGAGCTGTTTTTT
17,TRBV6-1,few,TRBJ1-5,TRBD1,CASSDLFRGLSNQPQHF,TGTGCCAGCAGTGACCTGTTCAGGGGGCTTAGCAATCAGCCCCAGCATTTT
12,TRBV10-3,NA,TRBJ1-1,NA,CAIGTDNTEAFF,TGTGCCATCGGGACGGACAACACTGAAGCTTTCTTT
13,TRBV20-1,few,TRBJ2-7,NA,CSASVTSGHGKYF,TGCAGTGCTAGTGTCACTTCAGGACACGGAAAGTACTTC
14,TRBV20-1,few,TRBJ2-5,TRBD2,CSARERGGRETQYF,TGCAGTGCTAGGGAGCGGGGGGGCCGGGAGACCCAGTACTTC
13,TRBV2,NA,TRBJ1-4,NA,CASSGQAREKLFF,TGTGCCAGCAGTGGGCAGGCCCGAGAAAAACTGTTTTTT
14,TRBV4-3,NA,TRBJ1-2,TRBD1,CASSRHGTDYGYTF,TGCGCCAGCAGCCGTCACGGGACAGACTATGGCTACACCTTC
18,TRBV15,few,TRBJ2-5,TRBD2,CATSSSQERGVLGETQYF,TGTGCCACCAGCTCATCTCAGGAGCGGGGGGTACTCGGAGAGACCCAGTACTTC
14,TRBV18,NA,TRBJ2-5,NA,CASSPRGYQETQYF,TGTGCCAGCTCACCAAGAGGCTACCAAGAGACCCAGTACTTC
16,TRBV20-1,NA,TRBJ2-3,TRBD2,CSASVAGAGDTDTQYF,TGCAGTGCTAGCGTGGCCGGAGCGGGGGACACAGATACGCAGTATTTT
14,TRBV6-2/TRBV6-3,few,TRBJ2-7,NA,CASRLSGSSYEQYF,TGTGCCAGCAGACTCTCCGGGAGCTCCTACGAGCAGTACTTC
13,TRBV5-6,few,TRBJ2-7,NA,CASSLTDTYEQYF,TGTGCCAGCAGCTTGACGGACACCTACGAGCAGTACTTC
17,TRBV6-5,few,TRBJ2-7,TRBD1,CASSYLGLGQGTYEQYF,TGTGCCAGCAGTTACTTGGGCCTGGGACAGGGGACCTACGAGCAGTACTTC
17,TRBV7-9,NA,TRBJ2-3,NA,CASSLRRLGASTDTQYF,TGTGCCAGCAGCTTAAGAAGATTGGGAGCTAGCACAGATACGCAGTATTTT
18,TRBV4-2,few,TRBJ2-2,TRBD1,CASSRPSGTGDYTGELFF,TGTGCCAGCAGCCGGCCTTCCGGGACAGGAGATTACACCGGGGAGCTGTTTTTT
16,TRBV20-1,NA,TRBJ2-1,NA,CSAPALRQFSYNEQFF,TGCAGTGCTCCCGCCCTAAGACAGTTCTCCTACAATGAGCAGTTCTTC
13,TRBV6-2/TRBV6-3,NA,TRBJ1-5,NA,CASSYSKPQPQHF,TGTGCCAGCAGTTACTCGAAGCCTCAGCCCCAGCATTTT
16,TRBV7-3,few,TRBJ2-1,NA,CASSRIASLGNNEQFF,TGTGCCAGCAGCAGGATCGCTAGTTTAGGGAACAATGAGCAGTTCTTC
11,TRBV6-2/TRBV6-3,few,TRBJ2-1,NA,CASRLGFWTFF,TGTGCCAGCAGACTCGGATTTTGGACTTTCTTC
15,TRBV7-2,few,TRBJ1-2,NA,CASSSGVGRGYGYTF,TGTGCCAGCAGCTCGGGTGTGGGCAGGGGCTATGGCTACACCTTC
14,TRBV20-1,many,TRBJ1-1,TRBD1,CSARVQGGSTEAFF,TGCAGTGCTAGAGTACAGGGGGGGAGCACTGAAGCTTTCTTT
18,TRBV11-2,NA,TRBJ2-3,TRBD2,CASSLLRLAGGRTDTQYF,TGTGCCAGCAGCTTACTGCGGCTAGCGGGGGGCCGCACAGATACGCAGTATTTT